This TCR beta chain originates from a study of T cells expressing NK-cell markers. This CDR3 is built from 15 residues. Germline assignment: CDR1 MDHEN and CDR2 SYDVKM. No DNA is given; TCRdb re-called the 5' RACE reads and lists each CDR3 protein once. This sample contains 120,000 to 150,000 distinct CDR3 sequences. The clonotype was recovered from a man aged 18 to 35 in good health. The sample comprised blood T cells: a sorted CD56 or NKG2C T cell subset, CD4+ or CD8+ T cells, or bulk PBMC T cells (not recorded which). This chain uses TRBV28 with TRBJ2-2; with no DNA, the TCRdb D assignment of TRBD2 cannot be verified. The CDR3 spells CASSSTSGGTGELFF.